The sequence of this TCR beta chain was determined in a study of cytomegalovirus exposure and HLA in healthy donors. Findings of the study overall: Reportedly, diagnosis of cytomegalovirus status by the classifier showed high specificity and sensitivity. Later analysis indicated greater clonal expansion among HLA-associated TCR beta chains than among equally common other chains. Across donors, sequencing depth was assumed by presence/absence analyses to be roughly uniform.

CDR3 length: 20 residues. Donors in the study were healthy people who gave bone marrow. In regard to this clone: Its specificity is unknown.

The PCR employed 60 Vbeta primers together with 13 Jbeta primers. The assay was immunoSEQ multiplex PCR, and TCRdb's table has in-frame clones only and misses some. The sample records 150,000 to 200,000 clones, approximately 71% being singletons. The sequence was collected from a man aged 45-65 years in good health and CMV-seronegative. Sequenced input: PBMCs. The gene calls are TRBV1 and TRBJ2-4; no DNA check was done on the table's D call, TRBD2. TRBV1 has pseudogene status. Written as DNA, the CDR3 is TGCACCAGCAGCCCCCTTTTGCGCGGGGGACGAGCAACGGCCAAAAACATTCAGTACTTC. Its protein product is CTSSPLLRGGRATAKNIQYF.